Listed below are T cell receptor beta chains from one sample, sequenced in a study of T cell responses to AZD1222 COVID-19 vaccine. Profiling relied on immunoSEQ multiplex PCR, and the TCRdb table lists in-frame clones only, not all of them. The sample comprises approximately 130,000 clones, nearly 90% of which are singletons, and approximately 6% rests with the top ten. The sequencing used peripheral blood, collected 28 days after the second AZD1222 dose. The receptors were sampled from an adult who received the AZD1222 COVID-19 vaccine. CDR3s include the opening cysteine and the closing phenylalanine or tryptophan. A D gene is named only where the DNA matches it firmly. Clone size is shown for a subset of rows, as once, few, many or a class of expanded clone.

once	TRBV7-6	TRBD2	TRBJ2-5	CASSLAVSGGLQETQYF	TGTGCCAGCAGCTTGGCCGTTAGCGGGGGCCTCCAAGAGACCCAGTACTTC
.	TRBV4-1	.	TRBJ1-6	CASSLYHRQALRTAPLHF	TGCGCCAGCAGCCTCTATCACCGACAGGCCCTAAGGACGGCACCCCTCCACTTT
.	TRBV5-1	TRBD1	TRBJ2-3	CASSSLTGTGSGDTQYF	TGCGCCAGCAGCTCTTTAACCGGGACAGGGTCGGGAGATACGCAGTATTTT
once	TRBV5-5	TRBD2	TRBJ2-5	CASRTRTSGSTQYF	TGTGCCAGCAGAACCAGGACTAGCGGGTCGACCCAGTACTTC
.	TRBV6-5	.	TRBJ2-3	CASSYSRFTDTQYF	TGTGCCAGCAGTTACTCTCGGTTCACAGATACGCAGTATTTT
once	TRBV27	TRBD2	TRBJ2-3	CASSLSGSTDTQYF	TGTGCCAGCAGTCTTAGCGGGAGCACAGATACGCAGTATTTT
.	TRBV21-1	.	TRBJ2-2	CASSPVAVGELFF	TGTGCCAGCAGCCCTGTGGCGGTCGGGGAGCTGTTTTTT
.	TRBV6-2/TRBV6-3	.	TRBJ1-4	CASSDGATNEKLFF	TGTGCCAGCAGTGACGGTGCAACTAATGAAAAACTGTTTTTT
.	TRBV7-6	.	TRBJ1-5	CASSLSHGAGDQPQHF	TGTGCCAGCAGCTTATCCCACGGAGCCGGGGATCAGCCCCAGCATTTT
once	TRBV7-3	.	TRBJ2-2	CASGEQLNTGELFF	TGTGCCAGCGGGGAGCAGCTCAACACCGGGGAGCTGTTTTTT
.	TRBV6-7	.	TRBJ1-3	CAGLARESSNTIYF	TGTGCCGGCCTTGCACGGGAGTCTTCAAACACCATATATTTT
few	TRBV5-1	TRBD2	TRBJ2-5	CASSFQGLRETQYF	TGCGCCAGCAGCTTTCAGGGACTACGAGAGACCCAGTACTTC
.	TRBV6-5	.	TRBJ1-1	CASSQRTAGDTEAFF	TGTGCCAGCAGCCAGAGGACAGCTGGGGACACTGAAGCTTTCTTT
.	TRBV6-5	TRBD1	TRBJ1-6	CASSWDRPSPLHF	TGTGCCAGCAGCTGGGACAGACCCTCACCCCTCCACTTT
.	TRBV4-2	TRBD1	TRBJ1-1	CASSPQGAMNTEAFF	TGTGCCAGCAGCCCGCAGGGGGCTATGAACACTGAAGCTTTCTTT
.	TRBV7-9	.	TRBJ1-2	CASSLSTVTNYGYTF	TGTGCCAGCAGCTTAAGTACCGTGACTAACTATGGCTACACCTTC
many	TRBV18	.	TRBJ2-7	CASSPSTDSYEQYF	TGTGCCAGCTCACCGTCAACAGACTCCTACGAGCAGTACTTC
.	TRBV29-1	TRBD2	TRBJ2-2	CSTYGTSGNTGELFF	TGCAGCACCTATGGGACTAGCGGGAACACCGGGGAGCTGTTTTTT
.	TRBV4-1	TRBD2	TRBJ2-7	CASSQDSRTSRLGYEQYF	TGCGCCAGCAGCCAAGATTCCCGGACTAGCCGGTTGGGCTACGAGCAGTACTTC
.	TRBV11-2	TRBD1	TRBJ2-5	CASSPGQAQETQYF	TGTGCCAGCAGCCCAGGACAGGCCCAAGAGACCCAGTACTTC
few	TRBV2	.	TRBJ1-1	CASSPGGRGTEAFF	TGTGCCAGCAGCCCTGGGGGCCGGGGCACTGAAGCTTTCTTT
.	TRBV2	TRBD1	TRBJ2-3	CASNKQGASTDTQYF	TGTGCCAGCAACAAACAGGGGGCTAGCACAGATACGCAGTATTTT
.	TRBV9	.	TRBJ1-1	CASSLTTTGMSTEAFF	TGTGCCAGCAGCTTAACCACCACAGGGATGAGCACTGAAGCTTTCTTT
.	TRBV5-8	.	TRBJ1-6	CASSLVAGTNSPLHF	TGTGCCAGCAGCTTGGTCGCAGGGACAAATTCACCCCTCCACTTT
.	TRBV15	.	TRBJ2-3	CATSRRTDLGTDTQYF	TGTGCCACCAGCAGAAGGACCGACCTGGGGACAGATACGCAGTATTTT
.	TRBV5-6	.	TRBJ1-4	CASSHRGTGGEKLFF	TGTGCCAGCAGCCACCGTGGGACGGGTGGTGAAAAACTGTTTTTT
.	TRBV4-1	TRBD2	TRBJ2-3	CASSQQSGGRADTQYF	TGCGCCAGCAGCCAACAAAGTGGCGGGAGGGCAGATACGCAGTATTTT
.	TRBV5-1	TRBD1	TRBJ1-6	CASSPRDSNSPLHF	TGCGCCAGCAGCCCCCGGGACAGTAATTCACCCCTCCACTTT
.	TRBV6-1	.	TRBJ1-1	CASSEYRLKNTEAFF	TGTGCCAGCAGTGAATATAGACTTAAGAACACTGAAGCTTTCTTT
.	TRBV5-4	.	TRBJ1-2	CASTKAGYGYTF	TGTGCCAGCACCAAGGCCGGGTATGGCTACACCTTC
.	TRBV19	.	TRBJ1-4	CASLTSDWGLGANEKLFF	TGTGCCAGCCTGACATCTGATTGGGGCTTAGGTGCTAATGAAAAACTGTTTTTT
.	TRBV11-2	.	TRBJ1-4	CASSPNAGGAGEKLFF	TGTGCCAGCAGCCCCAATGCGGGGGGCGCGGGTGAAAAACTGTTTTTT
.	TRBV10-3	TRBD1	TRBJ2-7	CAIRMFGTGASYEQYF	TGTGCCATCAGGATGTTTGGGACAGGGGCCTCCTACGAGCAGTACTTC
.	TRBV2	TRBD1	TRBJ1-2	CASSPTGDYYGYTF	TGTGCCAGCAGCCCTACAGGGGACTACTATGGCTACACCTTC
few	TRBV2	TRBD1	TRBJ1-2	CASRETRQGEVYGYTF	TGTGCCAGCAGGGAGACTAGACAGGGAGAGGTTTATGGCTACACCTTC
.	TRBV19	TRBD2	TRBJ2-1	CASTLTSGGYNEQFF	TGTGCCAGTACCCTGACTAGCGGGGGGTACAATGAGCAGTTCTTC
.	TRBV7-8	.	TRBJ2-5	CASSLVPGETQYF	TGTGCCAGCAGCTTAGTCCCGGGCGAGACCCAGTACTTC
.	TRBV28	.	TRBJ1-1	CASSLGARAFF	TGTGCCAGCAGTTTGGGGGCGCGGGCTTTCTTT
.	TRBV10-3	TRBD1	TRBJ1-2	CAISGTGANYGYTF	TGTGCCATCAGCGGGACAGGTGCTAACTATGGCTACACCTTC
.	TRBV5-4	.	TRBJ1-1	CASSLERGGGTEAFF	TGTGCCAGCAGCTTGGAGCGGGGCGGGGGGACTGAAGCTTTCTTT